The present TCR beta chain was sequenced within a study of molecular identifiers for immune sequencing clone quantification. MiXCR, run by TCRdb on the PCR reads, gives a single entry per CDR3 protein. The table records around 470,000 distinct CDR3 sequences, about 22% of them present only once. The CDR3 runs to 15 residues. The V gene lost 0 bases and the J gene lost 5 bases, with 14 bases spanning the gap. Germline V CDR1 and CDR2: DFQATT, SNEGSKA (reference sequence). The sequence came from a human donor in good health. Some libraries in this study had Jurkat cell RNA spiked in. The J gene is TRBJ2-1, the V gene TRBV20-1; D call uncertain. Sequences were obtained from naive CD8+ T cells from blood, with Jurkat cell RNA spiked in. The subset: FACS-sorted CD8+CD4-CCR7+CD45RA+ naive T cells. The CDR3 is CSARDREQLNNEQFF. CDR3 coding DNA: TGCAGTGCTAGAGATAGAGAACAGCTAAACAATGAGCAGTTCTTC.